The 21 T cell receptor beta chains presented below share a single source sample, sequenced in a study of identical twins. TCRdb passed the 5' RACE reads through MiXCR, listing each CDR3 protein once. The table records 250,000 or so distinct CDR3 sequences, approximately 6.8% of them present only once. These data also formed part of another study, on yellow fever vaccine responses in identical twins.

Sequenced input: CD8+ T cells sorted from blood. The receptors derive from a woman in her late teens or twenties in good health.

This clonotype occurred many times. V gene TRBV10-3 combines with J gene TRBJ2-2; 10 positions match TRBD1. The CDR3 has 16 amino acids. The V segment lost 6 bases and the J segment 4 bases; nucleotides outside the gene matches: 8. Germline V gene sequence: CDR1 ENHRY, CDR2 SYGVKD. Written as DNA, the CDR3 is TGTGCCATCAGCAACCGGGACAGGGGCAGCACCGGGGAGCTGTTTTTT. Translation gives CAISNRDRGSTGELFF.

This clonotype has a handful of counts. This sequence joins TRBV24-1 and TRBJ1-5; D not certain. V lost 5 bases and J 4 bases, leaving 8 bases between the germline ends. The CDR3 is made up of 13 amino acids. The germline CDR1 and CDR2 sequences are KGHDR and SFDVKD. The CDR3 sequence is CATSGNLNQPQHF. The DNA for the CDR3 is TGTGCCACCAGTGGGAATTTGAATCAGCCCCAGCATTTT.

This clonotype has a count of ten or more. The J gene is TRBJ2-1, the V gene TRBV27, with 15 bases identical to TRBD2. The trim removed 4 bases at V and 7 bases at J, leaving 11 bases unmatched. The CDR3 totals 18 residues. Germline values: CDR1 MNHEY, CDR2 SMNVEV (reference sequence). The CDR3 here is CASSSRTSGRALGNEQFF. CDR3 coding DNA: TGTGCCAGCAGTTCCCGGACTAGCGGGAGGGCTTTGGGGAATGAGCAGTTCTTC.

This clonotype was detected many times. V usage is TRBV29-1 and J usage is TRBJ2-1; the match to TRBD2 covers 12 bases. The CDR3 contains 14 residues. The V and J ends lost 4 bases and 5 bases, in that order; junction bases with no gene match: 3. Per germline, CDR1 SQVTM and CDR2 ANQGSEA. The DNA for the CDR3 is TGCAGCGTTGGGCCTAGCGGGAGGGACAATGAGCAGTTCTTC. Translating it yields CSVGPSGRDNEQFF.

This clonotype was found many times. This chain uses TRBV5-6 with TRBJ1-1; 7 nucleotides agree with TRBD1. Trimming cost V 5 bases and J 0 bases; bases outside gene matches: 7. CDR1 SGHDT and CDR2 YYEEEE come from the germline V gene. The CDR3 contains 15 residues. The CDR3 spells CASRTDRDVNTEAFF. CDR3 DNA: TGTGCCAGCAGAACCGACAGGGATGTGAACACTGAAGCTTTCTTT.

This clonotype was detected a few times. The V call is TRBV5-1, the J call TRBJ2-1; 8 bases are a match to TRBD1. Germline CDR1 SGHRS, CDR2 YFSETQ. V lost 4 bases to trimming and J lost 6 bases; unmatched junction nucleotides: 9. The CDR3 runs 15 residues. The CDR3 region is CASSPYSTGGNEQFF. The CDR3 nucleotides are TGCGCCAGCAGCCCATATAGCACAGGGGGCAATGAGCAGTTCTTC.

This clonotype has a handful of counts. J is TRBJ2-1 and V is TRBV2; TRBD2 agrees at 10 bases. The CDR3 has 13 residues. Germline-derived CDR1 and CDR2 are SNHLY and FYNNEI. J lost 7 bases, V lost 9 bases, and 6 bases had no gene match. The CDR3 DNA reads TGTGCCAGGGAGCGGGAGGGTTGGAATGAGCAGTTCTTC. Translation: CAREREGWNEQFF.

This clonotype has a handful of counts. J is TRBJ2-3 and V is TRBV6-1, with 8 positions matching TRBD1. This CDR3 comprises 16 residues. Trimming removed 0 bases from V and 4 bases from J; junction bases left unmatched: 6. Germline CDR1 is MNHNS and CDR2 is SASEGT. CDR3 sequence (DNA): TGTGCCAGCAGTGAAGCGGGCGGGACAGGACCAGATACGCAGTATTTT. Amino acid sequence: CASSEAGGTGPDTQYF.

The chain is built from TRBV10-3 and TRBJ2-3; 13 positions agree with TRBD2. Trimming at V came to 10 bases and at J to 2 bases, leaving 9 bases not matched to a gene. CDR1 is ENHRY and CDR2 is SYGVKD in the germline V gene. The CDR3 consists of 16 residues. DNA for the CDR3: TGTGCCACCATCCTTACTAGCGGGAGGGACACAGATACGCAGTATTTT. Translating it yields CATILTSGRDTDTQYF.

The rearrangement links TRBV9 to TRBJ2-7, with 7 bases matching TRBD1. The CDR3 has 15 amino acids. Germline loops: CDR1 SGDLS, CDR2 YYNGEE. Trimming removed 4 bases from V and 6 bases from J; junction bases left unmatched: 13. This CDR3 reads CASSPREGASVEQYF. CDR3 nucleotides: TGTGCCAGCAGCCCTAGAGAGGGGGCGTCCGTCGAGCAGTACTTC.

V and J are TRBV11-1 and TRBJ2-1; 14 bases agree with TRBD2. The CDR3 covers 18 residues. Germline CDR1 SGHAT, CDR2 FQDESV (reference sequence). J lost 0 bases, V lost 1 base, and 2 bases had no gene match. CDR3 DNA: TGTGCCAGCAGCTTAGTAGGACTAGCGGGAGGCTCCTACAATGAGCAGTTCTTC. Its translation is CASSLVGLAGGSYNEQFF.

This clonotype has a count of ten or more. The chain is built from TRBV28 and TRBJ2-5, with D possibly being TRBD2 (5 bases). V was trimmed by 6 bases and J by 0 bases, leaving 14 bases between them. The CDR3 is made up of 15 amino acids. The germline V gene has CDR1 MDHEN and CDR2 SYDVKM. CDR3 in DNA: TGTGCCAGCAGGGTTGGAGCGGCGTACCAAGAGACCCAGTACTTC. Amino acids: CASRVGAAYQETQYF.

The CDR3 coding sequence is TGTACCTTCAGTCCCGGGACTAGCGGGGGGAAATCCTACAATGAGCAGTTCTTC. It encodes CTFSPGTSGGKSYNEQFF. The J gene is TRBJ2-1, the V gene TRBV10-3, with TRBD2 identical over 15 bases. The V gene's germline CDR1 is ENHRY and CDR2 SYGVKD. This CDR3 is built from 18 residues.

This clonotype was counted ten times or more. V usage is TRBV4-2 and J usage is TRBJ2-2, with D perhaps given as TRBD1 or TRBD2 (5 bases each). CDR3 size: 14 residues. Deletions cut 1 base from V and 2 bases from J, with 5 bases between. CDR1 is LGHNA, CDR2 YNFKEQ, per germline. The chain's CDR3 is CASSQGDNTGELFF. The DNA for the CDR3 is TGTGCCAGCAGCCAAGGGGACAACACCGGGGAGCTGTTTTTT.

The sample holds many counts of this clonotype. The chain combines TRBV12-3 or TRBV12-4 with TRBJ2-5; 7 bases are a match to TRBD2. This CDR3 has 14 residues. V shed 3 bases and J 3 bases; nucleotides not matched to a gene: 4. This chain's CDR3 is CASSLYAGEETQYF. The CDR3 region has the DNA TGTGCCAGCAGTTTGTACGCGGGAGAAGAGACCCAGTACTTC.

This clonotype was detected many times. The chain recombines TRBV20-1 with TRBJ1-1, with D maybe TRBD1 (5 bases). Germline-derived CDR1 and CDR2 are DFQATT and SNEGSKA (reference sequence). The CDR3 is 12 residues long. Trimming removed 3 bases from V and 5 bases from J, with 10 bases in between. CDR3 loop: CSASEGSTEAFF. Here the CDR3 DNA reads TGCAGTGCTAGTGAGGGGTCGACTGAAGCTTTCTTT.

In its sample, this clonotype was seen many times. The J gene is TRBJ2-1, the V gene TRBV4-1; 10 bases map to TRBD2. There are 16 residues in the CDR3. Germline V gene lookup returns CDR1 MGHRA and CDR2 YSYEKL. With V trimmed by 0 bases and J by 7 bases, 6 bases remained unmatched. The CDR3 here is CASSQELAGRKNEQFF. The CDR3 nucleotides are TGCGCCAGCAGCCAAGAACTAGCGGGAAGGAAGAATGAGCAGTTCTTC.

This clonotype was seen only a few times. The V and J genes are TRBV7-9 and TRBJ2-1; 9 bases are a match to TRBD2. Germline-derived CDR1 and CDR2 are SEHNR and FQNEAQ (reference sequence). V lost 7 bases to trimming and J lost 2 bases; unmatched junction nucleotides: 3. This CDR3 spans 14 amino acids. CDR3 sequence reads: CASKTSGPYNEQFF. The CDR3 region has the DNA TGTGCCAGCAAGACTAGCGGACCCTACAATGAGCAGTTCTTC.

There are a few counts of this clonotype. V and J are TRBV7-9 and TRBJ2-5; TRBD2 is a possible D gene (5 bases). Trimming removed 3 bases at V and 3 bases at J, with 14 bases between. From germline, CDR1 is SEHNR and CDR2 FQNEAQ (reference sequence). This CDR3 is built from 15 residues. CDR3 DNA sequence: TGTGCCAGCAGCTTGCGTCCGGACTCCGAAGAGACCCAGTACTTC. Its translation is CASSLRPDSEETQYF.

This sequence joins TRBV7-9 and TRBJ1-1; D remains ambiguous. The ends were cut back, 4 bases at V and 0 bases at J, with 15 bases in the middle. This CDR3 has 16 amino acids. The germline V gene has CDR1 SEHNR and CDR2 FQNEAQ (reference sequence). CDR3 loop: CASSSLTGGVNTEAFF. DNA of the CDR3: TGTGCCAGCAGCTCTCTAACGGGCGGAGTGAACACTGAAGCTTTCTTT.

This clonotype appeared a few times. In DNA, the CDR3 is TGTGCCAGCAGCTTATTTTTGGGGGCGGGTGAAAAACTGTTTTTT. Amino acids: CASSLFLGAGEKLFF. This chain links TRBV7-8 with TRBJ1-4, with a weak D call TRBD1 (6 bases). This CDR3 has 15 residues. V lost 2 bases and J 7 bases, leaving 14 bases between the germline ends. Per the germline V gene, CDR1 is SGHVS and CDR2 is FQNEAQ.